This passage covers 8 T cell receptor beta chains from one sample sequenced in a study of T-cell reconstitution after alpha-beta-depleted transplantation in children. During its preparation, the TCRbeta library received unique molecular identifiers. TCRdb recomputed calls from the PCR reads with MiXCR, one row per CDR3 protein. Among 400,000 to 500,000 distinct CDR3 sequences listed, roughly a tenth were seen once. The specimen comprised PBMCs from the stem cell graft donor, sampled from the stem cell graft. The receptor source for this set is a human donor who donated a stem cell graft to a child with acute myeloid leukemia.

The sample holds many counts of this clonotype. The rearrangement uses TRBV7-9 and TRBJ2-4, with TRBD2 as a possible D gene (6 bases). CDR3 length: 14 amino acids. Germline V gives CDR1 SEHNR, CDR2 FQNEAQ (reference sequence). Trimming removed 0 bases from V and 10 bases from J, with 13 bases in between. The CDR3 loop reads CASSLAGVAEIQYF. CDR3 in DNA: TGTGCCAGCAGCTTAGCGGGGGTAGCGGAGATTCAGTACTTC.

The gene calls are TRBV29-1 and TRBJ2-1; TRBD2 aligns across 12 bases. The CDR3 is 15 residues long. Germline loops: CDR1 SQVTM, CDR2 ANQGSEA. The trim removed 5 bases at V and 10 bases at J, leaving 12 bases unmatched. The CDR3: CSVPGTSGFPREQFF. The CDR3 nucleotides read TGCAGCGTTCCTGGGACTAGCGGGTTCCCTCGCGAGCAGTTCTTC.

At least ten counts were recorded for this clonotype. The chain uses TRBV6-1 and TRBJ2-7; tentative D call: TRBD1 (7 bases). CDR1 MNHNS and CDR2 SASEGT come from the germline V gene. There are 15 residues in the CDR3. V lost 5 bases to trimming and J lost 3 bases, with 17 bases between them. The CDR3 DNA reads as TGTGCCAGCAGTCCTCGGACAGGAGGGGGCTACGAGCAGTACTTC. It encodes CASSPRTGGGYEQYF.

This clonotype was seen only a few times. The chain is built from TRBV6-1 and TRBJ2-1, with 10 bases identical to TRBD2. The V gene's germline CDR1 is MNHNS and CDR2 SASEGT. The CDR3 has 16 residues. Trimming took 6 bases from V and 2 from J; bases not matched to a gene: 7. The CDR3 here is CASSAALAGAYNEQFF. CDR3 sequence (DNA): TGTGCCAGCAGCGCCGCCCTAGCGGGGGCCTACAATGAGCAGTTCTTC.

This clonotype was counted ten times or more. CDR3 nucleotides: TGTGCCAGCAGCCAAGACAGAGACACAGATACGCAGTATTTT. As protein: CASSQDRDTDTQYF. The rearrangement uses TRBV4-2 and TRBJ2-3; D is ambiguous. Germline loops: CDR1 LGHNA, CDR2 YNFKEQ. The CDR3 extends over 14 amino acids. V shed 0 bases and J shed 2 bases, with 6 bases lying between them.

This clonotype was found a few times. The rearrangement links TRBV6-1 to TRBJ1-1; possible D gene TRBD1, 5 bases. V was shortened by 8 bases and J by 5 bases, with 18 bases between the two germline ends. This CDR3 has 14 amino acids. CDR1 is MNHNS and CDR2 is SASEGT in the germline V gene. The CDR3 DNA is TGTGCCAGCCTCCCGGGGGGATCGGCTACTGAAGCTTTCTTT. It codes for CASLPGGSATEAFF.

The V and J genes are TRBV5-4 and TRBJ2-7, with TRBD2 identical over 9 bases. This CDR3 is built from 15 residues. Trimming took 3 bases from V and 2 from J; bases not matched to a gene: 6. Germline V lookup: CDR1 SGHNT, CDR2 YYREEE (reference sequence). The DNA of the CDR3 is TGTGCCAGCAGCTCAGGGACTAGCAGTACCTACGAGCAGTACTTC. Translating it yields CASSSGTSSTYEQYF.

This clonotype was detected ten times or more. The genes are TRBV5-1 and TRBJ2-7, with 10 bases that match TRBD2. The V gene end was trimmed by 4 bases and the J gene end by 2 bases; junction bases not matched to a gene: 6. Germline V gene sequence: CDR1 SGHRS, CDR2 YFSETQ. The CDR3 has 15 residues. CDR3 amino acids: CASSQTSGSTYEQYF. CDR3 sequence (DNA): TGCGCCAGCAGCCAGACTAGCGGGTCAACCTACGAGCAGTACTTC.